Each of the 29 T cell receptor beta chains below was sequenced from the same sample in a study of blood T cell repertoires in COVID-19. Generated by immunoSEQ multiplex PCR, the TCRdb table keeps only in-frame clones and is missing some. The sample contains hundreds of thousands of clones, 89% of which appear only once. Sequencing was carried out using peripheral blood. These receptors came from a man aged 18 to 29 with COVID-19, enrolled during active disease.

The chain links TRBV11-2 to TRBJ2-3; possibly TRBD1 for D (5 bases). V lost 2 bases and J 0 bases, leaving 21 bases between the germline ends. Germline assignment: CDR1 SGHAT and CDR2 FQNNGV. The CDR3 consists of 19 residues. CDR3: CASSLTTLGRSQSTDTQYF. In DNA form, the CDR3 reads TGTGCCAGCAGCTTAACCACCCTGGGGCGGTCCCAGAGCACAGATACGCAGTATTTT.

This sequence joins TRBV9 and TRBJ2-1; 9 bases line up with TRBD2. V shed 0 bases, J shed 3 bases, and the junction held 10 bases outside the gene matches. Germline V gives CDR1 SGDLS, CDR2 YYNGEE. This CDR3 spans 18 amino acids. CDR3 sequence: CASSVGVSGGPYYNEQFF. CDR3 sequence (DNA): TGTGCCAGCAGCGTAGGGGTTAGCGGGGGCCCCTACTACAATGAGCAGTTCTTC. The complete variable domain, with remaining parts taken from reference TRBV9 and TRBJ2-1, reads DSGVTQTPKHLITATGQRVTLRCSPRSGDLSVYWYQQSLDQGLQFLIQYYNGEERAKGNILERFSAQQFPDLHSELNLSSLELGDSALYFCASSVGVSGGPYYNEQFFGPGTRLTVL.

The chain has TRBV11-2 and TRBJ1-3, with D tentatively TRBD1 (6 bases). The germline CDR1 and CDR2 sequences are SGHAT and FQNNGV. The V and J ends lost 5 bases and 3 bases respectively, with 8 bases between them. CDR3 length: 13 residues. CDR3 nucleotides: TGTGCCAGCAGCGCGGACAGTGGAAACACCATATATTTT. It specifies CASSADSGNTIYF.

The chain combines TRBV10-3 with TRBJ2-1; 10 bases map to TRBD2. Germline lookup yields CDR1 ENHRY and CDR2 SYGVKD. The trim removed 1 base at V and 5 bases at J, leaving 11 bases unmatched. The CDR3 runs 18 residues. CDR3 sequence reads: CAISEYPLSGGRHNEQFF. For the CDR3, the DNA is TGTGCCATCAGTGAGTACCCCCTTAGCGGGGGGAGACACAATGAGCAGTTCTTC.

Comment on this clone: The same CDR3 also results from other DNA sequences found in this sample. The V and J genes are TRBV12-3 or TRBV12-4 and TRBJ1-5; 8 bases fit TRBD1. The CDR3 loop spans 13 amino acids. V was clipped by 4 bases and J by 10 bases; unmatched bases: 6. CDR3 protein: CASSSDRGQPQHF. The DNA for the CDR3 is TGTGCCAGCAGTTCCGACAGGGGTCAACCCCAGCATTTT.

This chain links TRBV5-8 with TRBJ1-6; 9 bases align to TRBD1. Trimming took 5 bases from V and 11 from J; bases not matched to a gene: 8. Germline values: CDR1 SGHTS, CDR2 YDEGEE. This CDR3 has 14 amino acids. This chain's CDR3 is CASSSPGQGPPLHF. The CDR3 nucleotides are TGTGCCAGCAGTTCCCCGGGACAGGGACCACCCCTCCACTTT.

V is TRBV27 and J is TRBJ2-2; D gene ambiguous. CDR3 size: 13 residues. CDR1 is MNHEY and CDR2 is SMNVEV in the germline V gene (reference sequence). The V end lost 3 bases, the J end lost 4 bases, and 6 bases lay between the germline ends. The CDR3 here is CASSFFPTGELFF. CDR3 bases: TGTGCCAGCAGTTTCTTTCCCACCGGGGAGCTGTTTTTT.

This clone was seen a single time. This chain connects TRBV27 to TRBJ1-2, with D possibly being TRBD1 (5 bases). V lost 8 bases to trimming and J lost 6 bases, with 10 bases between them. The length of the CDR3 is 11 residues. The V gene's germline CDR1 is MNHEY and CDR2 SMNVEV (reference sequence). The CDR3 protein is CASGGRDGYTF. The CDR3 bases are TGTGCCAGCGGGGGGAGGGATGGCTACACCTTC.

This chain links TRBV5-6 with TRBJ2-3, with D hard to call. There are 14 residues in the CDR3. The germline V gene encodes CDR1 SGHDT and CDR2 YYEEEE. V was pared by 1 base and J by 6 bases, with 12 bases between. CDR3 DNA: TGTGCCAGCAGCTTGTTGAGCGTCTCTGATACGCAGTATTTT. Translating gives CASSLLSVSDTQYF.

This clone has only a few counts. CDR3 sequence: CSVSRSSTSDTQYF. The CDR3 region has the DNA TGCAGCGTCTCACGGTCCTCAACCTCAGATACGCAGTATTTT. The rearrangement links TRBV29-1 to TRBJ2-3; D unresolved. Germline loops: CDR1 SQVTM, CDR2 ANQGSEA. The length of the CDR3 is 14 residues. Trimming took 6 bases from V and 4 from J, leaving 17 bases between them.

The rearrangement joins TRBV3-1 (or the pseudogene TRBV3-2) to TRBJ1-5; no clear D. Germline V gene data show CDR1 as LGHDT and CDR2 as YNNKEL (reference sequence). CDR3 length: 14 residues. The V end lost 1 base, the J end lost 4 bases, and 8 bases lay between the germline ends. Written as DNA, the CDR3 is TGTGCCAGCAGCCAAGTTGCAGGAAATCAGCCCCAGCATTTT. This translates into CASSQVAGNQPQHF.

On this clone itself: Other nucleotide sequences in the sample specify the same CDR3. The chain carries TRBV18 and TRBJ2-7; 8 bases align to TRBD1. The CDR3 runs 14 residues. V lost 3 bases to trimming and J lost 2 bases; unmatched junction nucleotides: 3. The germline V gene has CDR1 KGHSH and CDR2 LQKENI. The CDR3 loop is CASSPGTGAYEQYF. The DNA of the CDR3 is TGTGCCAGCTCACCCGGGACAGGAGCCTACGAGCAGTACTTC.

The CDR3 protein is CSASPGEPFTDTQYF. CDR3 DNA: TGCAGTGCTAGTCCCGGAGAACCTTTCACAGATACGCAGTATTTT. The V gene is TRBV20-1, the J gene TRBJ2-3; D is unclear. CDR3 length equals 15 residues. Trimming removed 3 bases from V and 2 bases from J, with 15 bases in between. Germline CDR1 reads DFQATT; CDR2 reads SNEGSKA (reference sequence).

This chain links TRBV5-4 with TRBJ2-2; tentatively, D is TRBD2 (6 bases). V lost 5 bases to trimming and J lost 1 base, with 12 bases between them. Germline loops: CDR1 SGHNT, CDR2 YYREEE (reference sequence). This CDR3 region has 15 residues. CDR3 in DNA: TGTGCCAGCAGAATCGGGACTCAGAACACCGGGGAGCTGTTTTTT. This translates into CASRIGTQNTGELFF.

CDR3 bases: TGCGCCAGCAGCTTGGAGGGACAGGGTATCTCACCCCTCCACTTT. It is translated as CASSLEGQGISPLHF. The chain uses TRBV5-1 and TRBJ1-6; 9 nucleotides match TRBD1. The V gene end was trimmed by 0 bases and the J gene end by 10 bases; junction bases not matched to a gene: 5. The CDR3 spans 15 residues. CDR1 and CDR2 (germline): SGHRS, YFSETQ.

This chain joins TRBV10-1 and TRBJ2-7; D is undetermined. The CDR3 spans 18 residues. Trimming took off 3 bases at V and 0 bases at J, with 21 bases between the two ends. Germline values: CDR1 WNHNN, CDR2 SYGVQD (reference sequence). The CDR3 here is CASSDLKADKLFSYEQYF. The CDR3 DNA sequence: TGCGCCAGCAGTGACCTTAAGGCCGACAAGTTGTTCTCCTACGAGCAGTACTTC.

The rearrangement joins TRBV25-1 to TRBJ2-7; 7 positions match TRBD2. The CDR3 totals 14 residues. The germline gives CDR1 MGHDK, CDR2 SYGVNS. Trimming cost V 8 bases and J 3 bases; bases outside gene matches: 10. The CDR3 loop reads CASSRAGLNYEQYF. As DNA, the CDR3 is TGTGCCAGCTCTAGGGCGGGACTAAACTACGAGCAGTACTTC.

This chain links TRBV4-2 with TRBJ2-7, with a possible D match to TRBD1 (6 bases). The germline V gene has CDR1 LGHNA and CDR2 YNFKEQ. The V end lost 0 bases, the J end lost 2 bases, and 11 bases lay between the germline ends. CDR3 length: 15 residues. CDR3 protein: CASSQDPQGTYEQYF. CDR3 bases: TGTGCCAGCAGCCAAGATCCCCAGGGGACCTACGAGCAGTACTTC.

This rearrangement joins TRBV15 to TRBJ2-2; 9 bases line up with TRBD1. Trimming cost V 0 bases and J 5 bases; bases outside gene matches: 7. Germline V CDR1 and CDR2: LNHNV, YYDKDF (reference sequence). This CDR3 contains 17 residues. The chain's CDR3 is CATSRDTGQGSTGELFF. The CDR3 nucleotides are TGTGCCACCAGCAGAGATACGGGACAGGGATCGACCGGGGAGCTGTTTTTT.

The CDR3 nucleotides read TGTGCCACCAGCAGAGATCTTAAAGGGGGCCTCACTGAAGCTTTCTTT. Translated: CATSRDLKGGLTEAFF. The chain employs TRBV15 and TRBJ1-1; 7 bases map to TRBD1. This CDR3 contains 16 residues. J was trimmed by 4 bases and V by 0 bases; bases with no gene match: 8. Germline CDR1 is LNHNV and CDR2 is YYDKDF (reference sequence).

The V gene is TRBV6-5, the J gene TRBJ2-5; TRBD1 matches at 7 bases. Germline trimming cut 2 bases from V and 5 bases from J; bases unmatched to any gene: 11. The CDR3 runs 16 residues. Germline assignment: CDR1 MNHEY and CDR2 SVGAGI. The DNA of the CDR3 is TGTGCCAGCAGTTACGCGAGTTCAGGGGGAAGGGAGACCCAGTACTTC. It encodes CASSYASSGGRETQYF.

The chain is built from TRBV11-3 and TRBJ1-6; D is uncertain. The CDR3 is 16 residues long. V lost 3 bases and J lost 7, with 16 bases in between. Germline V CDR1 and CDR2: SGHNT, YENEEA. CDR3 coding DNA: TGTGCCAGCAGCTTGATTCTCCGACTACGGAATTCACCCCTCCACTTT. The encoded protein is CASSLILRLRNSPLHF.

Comments on this clone: The sample has other DNA sequences that encode this CDR3 too. V usage is TRBV5-4 and J usage is TRBJ2-7; a possible D gene is TRBD1 (5 bases). The V end lost 0 bases, the J end lost 0 bases, and 10 bases lay between the germline ends. Germline-derived CDR1 and CDR2 are SGHNT and YYREEE (reference sequence). CDR3 size: 15 residues. DNA for the CDR3: TGTGCCAGCAGCTTGGGGGGCGGAAACTCCTACGAGCAGTACTTC. Protein sequence: CASSLGGGNSYEQYF.

The chain uses TRBV9 and TRBJ2-5, with TRBD2 matching 7 bases. Germline CDR1 is SGDLS and CDR2 is YYNGEE. J was trimmed by 2 bases and V by 3 bases; bases with no gene match: 10. The CDR3 runs 16 residues. The DNA for the CDR3 is TGTGCCAGCAGCGGAAGCCGGTTAGCGGGTCAAGAGACCCAGTACTTC. Its translation: CASSGSRLAGQETQYF.

The CDR3 nucleotides read TGTGCCAGTAGTGAACCCGGACAGCTTTACACTGAAGCTTTCTTT. Translation: CASSEPGQLYTEAFF. The gene calls are TRBV19 and TRBJ1-1; tentatively, D is TRBD1 (6 bases). CDR3 length equals 15 residues. Germline lookup yields CDR1 LNHDA and CDR2 SQIVND (reference sequence). The V and J ends lost 5 bases and 3 bases respectively, with 16 bases between them.

The genes are TRBV11-3 and TRBJ2-1; TRBD2 matches at 13 bases. Germline V gene sequence: CDR1 SGHNT, CDR2 YENEEA. After removal of 5 bases from V and 4 bases from J, the junction contained 5 bases not matched to a gene. The CDR3 has 16 amino acids. The CDR3 region has the DNA TGTGCCAGCAGCCCTCGGACTAGCGGGGGTTACAATGAGCAGTTCTTC. Encoded protein: CASSPRTSGGYNEQFF.

The chain combines TRBV10-3 with TRBJ1-5, with D perhaps matching TRBD1 (5 bases). Trimming removed 6 bases at V and 0 bases at J, with 18 bases between. In germline, CDR1 is ENHRY, CDR2 SYGVKD. The length of the CDR3 is 17 residues. The CDR3 nucleotides are TGTGCCATCAGCCAGGGTACTGGCCCCTATAGCAATCAGCCCCAGCATTTT. Protein product: CAISQGTGPYSNQPQHF.

CDR3 amino acids: CASSISGTGFYEQYF. CDR3 in DNA: TGTGCCAGCAGCATTTCCGGGACAGGGTTCTACGAGCAGTACTTC. The chain carries TRBV9 and TRBJ2-7, with 9 bases that match TRBD1. The CDR3 has 15 residues. J was trimmed by 3 bases and V by 4 bases; bases with no gene match: 8. Germline V lookup: CDR1 SGDLS, CDR2 YYNGEE.

This clone was detected only once. V is TRBV12-5 and J is TRBJ2-1; 9 bases line up with TRBD2. CDR1 is LGHNT, CDR2 FRNRAP, per germline. The junction had 15 bases not matched to a gene; V was cut back by 6 bases and J by 6 bases. The CDR3 consists of 17 residues. The CDR3 nucleotides read TGTGCTAGTGGCCTGGTCGAAGGACTAGCGTCTAGCAATGAGCAGTTCTTC. Protein sequence: CASGLVEGLASSNEQFF.